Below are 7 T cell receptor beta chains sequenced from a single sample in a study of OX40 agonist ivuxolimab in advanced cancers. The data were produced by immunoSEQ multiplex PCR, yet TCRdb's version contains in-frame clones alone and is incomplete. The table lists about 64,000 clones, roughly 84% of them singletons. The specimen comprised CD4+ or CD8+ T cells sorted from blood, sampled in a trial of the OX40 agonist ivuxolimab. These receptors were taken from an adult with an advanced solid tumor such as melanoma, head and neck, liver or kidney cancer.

CDR3 sequence (DNA): TGTGCCAGCTCACCGGAACACCCGGATCAGCCCCAGCATTTT. This encodes CASSPEHPDQPQHF. The chain is built from TRBV18 and TRBJ1-5; no clear D gene. The CDR3 is 14 residues long. The ends were cut back, 3 bases at V and 5 bases at J, with 11 bases in the middle. CDR1 and CDR2 from the germline V gene are KGHSH and LQKENI.

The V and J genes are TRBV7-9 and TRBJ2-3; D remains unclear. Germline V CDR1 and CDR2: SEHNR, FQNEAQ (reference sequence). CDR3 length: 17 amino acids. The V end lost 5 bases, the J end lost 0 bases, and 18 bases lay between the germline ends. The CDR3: CASSRIGRRTSTDTQYF. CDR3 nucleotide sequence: TGTGCCAGCAGCCGGATTGGTAGGAGAACTAGCACAGATACGCAGTATTTT.

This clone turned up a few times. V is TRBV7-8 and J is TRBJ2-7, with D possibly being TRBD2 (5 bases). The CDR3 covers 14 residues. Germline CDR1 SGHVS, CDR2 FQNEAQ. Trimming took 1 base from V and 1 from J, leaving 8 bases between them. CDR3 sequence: CASSLGEISYEQYF. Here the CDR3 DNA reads TGTGCCAGCAGCTTAGGGGAGATATCCTACGAGCAGTACTTC.

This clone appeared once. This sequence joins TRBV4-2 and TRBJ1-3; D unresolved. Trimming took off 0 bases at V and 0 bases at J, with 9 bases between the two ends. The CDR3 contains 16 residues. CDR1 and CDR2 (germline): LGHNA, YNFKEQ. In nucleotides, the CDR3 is TGTGCCAGCAGCCAAGAGAAAGGGAACTCTGGAAACACCATATATTTT. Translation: CASSQEKGNSGNTIYF.

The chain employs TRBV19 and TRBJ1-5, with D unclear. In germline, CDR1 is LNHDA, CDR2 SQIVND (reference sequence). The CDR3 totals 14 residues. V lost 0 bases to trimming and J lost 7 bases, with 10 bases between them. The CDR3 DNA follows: TGTGCCAGTAGTATAGATAGGAGGAGCCAGCCCCAGCATTTT. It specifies CASSIDRRSQPQHF. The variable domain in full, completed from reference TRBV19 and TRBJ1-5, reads DGGITQSPKYLFRKEGQNVTLSCEQNLNHDAMYWYRQDPGQGLRLIYYSQIVNDFQKGDIAEGYSVSREKKESFPLTVTSAQKNPTAFYLCASSIDRRSQPQHFGDGTRLSIL.

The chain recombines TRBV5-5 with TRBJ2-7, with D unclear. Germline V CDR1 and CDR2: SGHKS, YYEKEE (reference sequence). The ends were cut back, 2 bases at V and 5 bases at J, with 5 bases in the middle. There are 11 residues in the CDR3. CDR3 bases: TGTGCCAGCAGCTTCATAGACGAGCAGTACTTC. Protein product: CASSFIDEQYF.

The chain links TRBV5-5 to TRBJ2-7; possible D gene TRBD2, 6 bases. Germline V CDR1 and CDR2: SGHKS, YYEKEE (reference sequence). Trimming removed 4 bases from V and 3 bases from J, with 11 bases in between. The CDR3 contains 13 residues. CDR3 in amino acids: CASSPGLIYEQYF. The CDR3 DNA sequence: TGTGCCAGCAGCCCGGGACTGATCTACGAGCAGTACTTC.